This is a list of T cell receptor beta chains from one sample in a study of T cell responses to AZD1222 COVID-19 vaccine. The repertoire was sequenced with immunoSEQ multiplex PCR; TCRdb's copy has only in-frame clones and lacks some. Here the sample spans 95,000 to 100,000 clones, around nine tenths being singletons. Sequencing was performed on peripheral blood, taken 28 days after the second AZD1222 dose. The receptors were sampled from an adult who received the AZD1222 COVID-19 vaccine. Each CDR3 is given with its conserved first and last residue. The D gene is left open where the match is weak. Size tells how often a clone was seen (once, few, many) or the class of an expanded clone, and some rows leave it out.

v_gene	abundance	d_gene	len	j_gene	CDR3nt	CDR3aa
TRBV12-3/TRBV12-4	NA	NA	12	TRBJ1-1	TGTGCCAGCACCGTTGGGGGGACTGAAGCTTTCTTT	CASTVGGTEAFF
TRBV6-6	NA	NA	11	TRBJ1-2	TGTGCCAGCAGTTTTTCAACTAGCTACACCTTC	CASSFSTSYTF
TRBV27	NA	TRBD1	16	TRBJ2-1	TGTGCCAGCAGTGGCCGGTTCGGGACAGGGGGCAATGAGCAGTTCTTC	CASSGRFGTGGNEQFF
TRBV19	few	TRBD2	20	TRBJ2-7	TGTGCCAGTAGTATAGACCGATCTAGCGGGAGCGGTTTCTACTCCTACGAGCAGTACTTC	CASSIDRSSGSGFYSYEQYF
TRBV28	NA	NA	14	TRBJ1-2	TGTGCCAGCAGTAAGCGACAGGTTGACTATGGCTACACCTTC	CASSKRQVDYGYTF
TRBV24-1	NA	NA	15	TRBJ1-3	TGTGCCACCAGTGATCGGACGGGCTCTGGAAACACCATATATTTT	CATSDRTGSGNTIYF
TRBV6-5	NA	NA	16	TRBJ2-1	TGTGCCAGCAGTTCCCTGGGCGGAGGCTCCTACAATGAGCAGTTCTTC	CASSSLGGGSYNEQFF
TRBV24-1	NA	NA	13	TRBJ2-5	TGTGCCACCAGTGAAGGCAGCCAAGAGACCCAGTACTTC	CATSEGSQETQYF
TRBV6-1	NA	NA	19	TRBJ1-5	TGTGCCAGCAGTGTGCAGGGACCCGGGACCTTTAATAGCAATCAGCCCCAGCATTTT	CASSVQGPGTFNSNQPQHF
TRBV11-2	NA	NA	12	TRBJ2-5	TGTGCCAGCAGCGCCCAGCAAGAGACCCAGTACTTC	CASSAQQETQYF
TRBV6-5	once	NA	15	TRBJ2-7	TGTGCCAGCAGTTCCTCACAGGATCAATCCTACGAGCAGTACTTC	CASSSSQDQSYEQYF
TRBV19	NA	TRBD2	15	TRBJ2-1	TGTGCCAGTAGTTCCAAGCGGGAGGAAATGGGTGAGCAGTTCTTC	CASSSKREEMGEQFF
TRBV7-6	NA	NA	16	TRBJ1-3	TGTGCCAGCAGCTTAACAACGGACAGCTCTGGAAACACCATATATTTT	CASSLTTDSSGNTIYF
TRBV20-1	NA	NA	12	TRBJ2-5	TGCAGTGCTAGTCCAGGACGGGAGACCCAGTACTTC	CSASPGRETQYF
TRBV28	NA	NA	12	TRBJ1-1	TGTGCCACAGCAGGGGAGTGGGGTGAAGCTTTCTTT	CATAGEWGEAFF
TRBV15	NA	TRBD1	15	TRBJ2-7	TGTGCCACCAGCGGAAGACAGGGGGCGCATTACGAGCAGTACTTC	CATSGRQGAHYEQYF
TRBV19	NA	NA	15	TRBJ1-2	TGTGCCAGTAGTAAATTAGGGGGAAGGAATGGCGGCTACACCTTC	CASSKLGGRNGGYTF
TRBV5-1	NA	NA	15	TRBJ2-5	TGCGCCAGCAGCTTATCAGGAGAGGTAAAGAAGACCCAGTACTTC	CASSLSGEVKKTQYF
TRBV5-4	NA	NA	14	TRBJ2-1	TGTGCCAGCAGCTATCGGGACTGGAAAAATGAGCAGTTCTTC	CASSYRDWKNEQFF
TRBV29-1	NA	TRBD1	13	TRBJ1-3	TGCAGCGGGATGACAGGGGCTGGAAACACCATATATTTT	CSGMTGAGNTIYF
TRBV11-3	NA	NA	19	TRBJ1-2	TGTGCCAGCAGTCCCCGAGAAGACGATACAGAGCCTCTAAACTATGGCTACACCTTC	CASSPREDDTEPLNYGYTF
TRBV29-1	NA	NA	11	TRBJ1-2	TGCAGCGTCCGTGAGATTCATGGCTACACCTTC	CSVREIHGYTF
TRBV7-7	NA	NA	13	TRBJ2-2	TGTGCCAGCAGCTCCCAGTACACCGGGGAGCTGTTTTTT	CASSSQYTGELFF
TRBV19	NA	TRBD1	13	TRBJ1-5	TGTGCCAGTGGTGGGACAGGGGGACAGCCCCAGCATTTT	CASGGTGGQPQHF
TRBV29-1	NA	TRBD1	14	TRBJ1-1	TGCAGCGCTCGGACAGGGGCCCAAGATACTGAAGCTTTCTTT	CSARTGAQDTEAFF
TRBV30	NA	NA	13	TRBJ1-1	TGTGCCTGGAGTGTAGTAGGGGCCACTGAAGCTTTCTTT	CAWSVVGATEAFF
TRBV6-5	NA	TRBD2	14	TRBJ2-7	TGTGCCAGCAGCCCCCTAGCGGGAGGGTACGAGCAGTACTTC	CASSPLAGGYEQYF
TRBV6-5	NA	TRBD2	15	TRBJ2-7	TGTGCCAGCAGTTACGCTGGCGGGAGCTCCTACGAGCAGTACTTC	CASSYAGGSSYEQYF
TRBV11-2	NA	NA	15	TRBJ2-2	TGTGCCAGCAGCTCCACAGGTTTCAACACCGGGGAGCTGTTTTTT	CASSSTGFNTGELFF
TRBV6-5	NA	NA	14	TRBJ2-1	TGTGCCAGCAGCCCCGGGACATCTCACAATGAGCAGTTCTTC	CASSPGTSHNEQFF
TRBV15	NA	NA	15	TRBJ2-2	TGTGCCACCAGCAGAGATCGGGGCGGGATCAGGGAGCTGTTTTTT	CATSRDRGGIRELFF
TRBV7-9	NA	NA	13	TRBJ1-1	TGTGCCAGCAGTCTAGGGCAGGGGAATGAAGCTTTCTTT	CASSLGQGNEAFF
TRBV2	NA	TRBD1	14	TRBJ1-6	TGTGCCAGCAGAGGACAGGGGGCTCTATCACCCCTCCACTTT	CASRGQGALSPLHF
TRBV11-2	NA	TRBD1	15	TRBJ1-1	TGTGCCAGCAGCCCAAGACAGGGGTCGGGCACTGAAGCTTTCTTT	CASSPRQGSGTEAFF
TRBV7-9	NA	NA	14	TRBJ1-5	TGTGCCAGCAGCTCCGGAGGGGTGCGGCAGCCCCAGCATTTT	CASSSGGVRQPQHF
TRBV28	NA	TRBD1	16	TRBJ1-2	TGTGCCAGCAGACCCACAGGGGCACTAGCTAACTATGGCTACACCTTC	CASRPTGALANYGYTF
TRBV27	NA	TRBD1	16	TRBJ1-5	TGTGCCAGCAGCCCGACCGCAGGGGGTAGCAATCAGCCCCAGCATTTT	CASSPTAGGSNQPQHF
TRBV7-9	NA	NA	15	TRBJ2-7	TGTGCCAGCAGCTTAACTAACGGGGAGAGGGACGAGCAGTACTTC	CASSLTNGERDEQYF
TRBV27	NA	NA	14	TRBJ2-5	TGTGCCAGCAGACCCGGACAGATCCAAGAGACCCAGTACTTC	CASRPGQIQETQYF
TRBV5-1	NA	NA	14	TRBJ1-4	TGCGCCAGCAGCTTGGCAGGGGAGAATGAAAAACTGTTTTTT	CASSLAGENEKLFF